This T cell receptor beta chain was identified during a study of vaccination and CD4 T cells after COVID-19. Across the study: Nine convalescent patients had mild and one had severe PCR-confirmed SARS-CoV-2 disease. In the convalescent cohort, there were six males and four females, two of them Hispanic.

A few counts support this clonotype. Its cognate antigen is unknown. The assay that was used to sequence DNA from cultured CD4+ T cells was the Oncomine TCR Beta short-read assay. TCRdb redid the calling of the PCR reads with MiXCR, one entry per CDR3 protein. The sample lists 10,000 or so distinct CDR3 sequences; under 35% were seen once. As for treatment: approximately 11-day PBMC culture with coronavirus spike peptide pools or control peptides (ViraFEST assay). CDR3 size: 13 residues. Germline V gene sequence: CDR1 SNHLY, CDR2 FYNNEI. V shed 5 bases, J shed 12 bases, and the junction held 8 bases outside the gene matches.

V and J are TRBV2 and TRBJ1-1, with 11 bases matching TRBD1. Sequenced sample: cultured CD4+ T cells from blood. This receptor was identified in a human donor with COVID-19. The CDR3 bases are TGTGCCAGCAGTCCCCTAGGGGACAGGGGGTCTTTCTTT. Protein: CASSPLGDRGSFF. The full variable domain, in which reference TRBV2 and TRBJ1-1 provide the parts outside the CDR3, is EPEVTQTPSHQVTQMGQEVILRCVPISNHLYFYWYRQILGQKVEFLVSFYNNEISEKSEIFDDQFSVERPDGSNFTLKIRSTKLEDSAMYFCASSPLGDRGSFFGQGTRLTVV.